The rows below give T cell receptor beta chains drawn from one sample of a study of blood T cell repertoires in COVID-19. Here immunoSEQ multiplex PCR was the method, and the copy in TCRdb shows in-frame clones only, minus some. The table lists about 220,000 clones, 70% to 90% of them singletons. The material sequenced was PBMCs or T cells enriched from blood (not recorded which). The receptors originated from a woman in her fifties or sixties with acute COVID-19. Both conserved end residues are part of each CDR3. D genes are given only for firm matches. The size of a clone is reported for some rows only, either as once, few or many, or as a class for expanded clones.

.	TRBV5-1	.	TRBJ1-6	CASSFSQGNNSPLHF	TGCGCCAGCAGCTTCTCTCAGGGCAATAATTCACCCCTCCACTTT
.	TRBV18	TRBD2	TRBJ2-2	CASSPLGSLAGNTGELFF	TGTGCCAGCTCACCCCTGGGCTCACTAGCGGGAAACACCGGGGAGCTGTTTTTT
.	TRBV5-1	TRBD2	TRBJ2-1	CASSFTGTSVLPDDEQFF	TGCGCCAGCAGCTTTACCGGGACTAGCGTTTTACCGGATGATGAGCAGTTCTTC
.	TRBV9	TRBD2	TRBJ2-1	CASSVRTSGTSSYNEQFF	TGTGCCAGCAGCGTCAGGACTAGCGGGACGAGCTCCTACAATGAGCAGTTCTTC
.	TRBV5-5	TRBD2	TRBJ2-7	CASSLEAGGDEQYF	TGTGCCAGCAGCTTGGAAGCGGGAGGGGACGAGCAGTACTTC
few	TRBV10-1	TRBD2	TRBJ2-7	CASRDCGRIHEQYF	TGCGCCAGCAGAGATTGCGGGAGGATCCACGAGCAGTACTTC
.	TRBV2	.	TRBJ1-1	CASNRGGYQAFF	TGTGCCTCAAACCGGGGGGGGTATCAAGCTTTCTTT
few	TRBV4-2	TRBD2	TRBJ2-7	CASSQDLGRGSHEQYF	TGTGCCAGCAGCCAAGATTTGGGGCGGGGGTCCCACGAGCAGTACTTC
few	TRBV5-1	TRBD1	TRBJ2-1	CASSLEGQDYNEQFF	TGCGCCAGCAGCTTGGAGGGACAGGATTACAATGAGCAGTTCTTC
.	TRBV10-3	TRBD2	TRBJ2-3	CAISESGRAGDTQYF	TGTGCCATCAGTGAGTCGGGGCGAGCGGGGGATACGCAGTATTTT
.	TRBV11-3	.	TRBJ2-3	CASSLSHRGTDTQYF	TGTGCCAGCAGCTTATCCCACCGGGGCACAGATACGCAGTATTTT
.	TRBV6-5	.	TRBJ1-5	CASRGFGSQPQHF	TGTGCCAGCAGGGGTTTCGGGTCTCAGCCCCAGCATTTT
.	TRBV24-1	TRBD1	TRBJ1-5	CATSDRTGGNQPQHF	TGTGCCACCAGTGATCGAACAGGGGGGAATCAGCCCCAGCATTTT
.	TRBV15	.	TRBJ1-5	CATGPNSSNQPQHF	TGTGCCACCGGGCCTAATAGTAGCAATCAGCCCCAGCATTTT
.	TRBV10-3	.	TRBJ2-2	CAIKGWTGELFF	TGTGCCATCAAGGGGTGGACCGGGGAGCTGTTTTTT
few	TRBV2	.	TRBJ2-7	CASSVNSQTYEQYF	TGTGCCAGCAGTGTCAATAGCCAAACCTACGAGCAGTACTTC
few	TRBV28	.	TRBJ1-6	CASSFDNRSNSPLHF	TGTGCCAGCAGTTTTGATAATAGATCTAATTCACCCCTCCACTTT
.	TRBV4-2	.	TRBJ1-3	CASSPTLGNTIYF	TGTGCCAGCAGCCCGACATTGGGAAACACCATATATTTT
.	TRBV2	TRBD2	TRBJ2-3	CASTQLAGVADTQYF	TGTGCCAGCACGCAACTAGCGGGAGTTGCAGATACGCAGTATTTT
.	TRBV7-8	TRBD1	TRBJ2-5	CASSQSGGSETQYF	TGTGCCAGCAGCCAGTCAGGGGGCTCTGAGACCCAGTACTTC
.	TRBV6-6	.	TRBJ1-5	CASSYSTSQPQHF	TGTGCCAGCAGTTACTCGACATCACAGCCCCAGCATTTT
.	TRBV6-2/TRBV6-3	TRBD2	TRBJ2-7	CASSYKRDYEGQYF	TGTGCCAGCAGTTACAAGCGGGATTACGAGGGGCAGTACTTC